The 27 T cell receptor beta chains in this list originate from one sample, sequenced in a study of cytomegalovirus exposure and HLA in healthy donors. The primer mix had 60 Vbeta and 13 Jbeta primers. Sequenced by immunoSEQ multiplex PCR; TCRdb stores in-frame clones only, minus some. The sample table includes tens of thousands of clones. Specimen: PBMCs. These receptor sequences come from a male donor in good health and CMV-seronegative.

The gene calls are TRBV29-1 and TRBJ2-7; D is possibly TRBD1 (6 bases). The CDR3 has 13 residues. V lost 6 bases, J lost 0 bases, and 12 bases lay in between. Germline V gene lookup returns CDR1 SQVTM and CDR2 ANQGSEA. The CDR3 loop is CSVGGDYSYEQYF. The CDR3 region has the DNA TGCAGCGTAGGGGGAGATTACTCCTACGAGCAGTACTTC.

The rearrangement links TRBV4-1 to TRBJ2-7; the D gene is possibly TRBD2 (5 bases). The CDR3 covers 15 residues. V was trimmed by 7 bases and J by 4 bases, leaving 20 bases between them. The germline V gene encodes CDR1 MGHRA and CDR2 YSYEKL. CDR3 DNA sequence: TGCGCCAGCAACCCCCTTACGGGAAGAGAATACGAGCAGTACTTC. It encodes CASNPLTGREYEQYF.

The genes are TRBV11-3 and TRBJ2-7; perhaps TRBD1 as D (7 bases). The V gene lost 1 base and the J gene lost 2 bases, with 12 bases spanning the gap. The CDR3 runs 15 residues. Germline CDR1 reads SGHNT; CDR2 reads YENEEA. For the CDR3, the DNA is TGTGCCAGCAGCTTAGGCGGGGACAGCGCCTACGAGCAGTACTTC. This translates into CASSLGGDSAYEQYF.

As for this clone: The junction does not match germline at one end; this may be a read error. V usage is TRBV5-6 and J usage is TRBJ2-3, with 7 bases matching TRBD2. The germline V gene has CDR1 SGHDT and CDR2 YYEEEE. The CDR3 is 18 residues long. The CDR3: CASSLGGIGGRGTDKQYF. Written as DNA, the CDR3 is TGTGCCAGCAGCTTGGGTGGGATTGGCGGGAGAGGCACAGATAAGCAGTATTTT.

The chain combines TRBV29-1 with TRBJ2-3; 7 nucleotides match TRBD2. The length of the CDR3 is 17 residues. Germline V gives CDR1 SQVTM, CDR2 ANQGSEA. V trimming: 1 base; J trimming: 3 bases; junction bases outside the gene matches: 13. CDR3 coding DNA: TGCAGCGTTGAAGTGATGGGGACTATAGCAGGAACAGATACGCAGTATTTT. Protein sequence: CSVEVMGTIAGTDTQYF.

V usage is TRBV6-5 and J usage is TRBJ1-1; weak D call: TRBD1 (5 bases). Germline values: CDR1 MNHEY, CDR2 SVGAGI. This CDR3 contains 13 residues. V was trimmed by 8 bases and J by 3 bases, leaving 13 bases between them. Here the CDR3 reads CASLSRGYTEAFF. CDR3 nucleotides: TGTGCCAGCTTGTCAAGGGGATACACTGAAGCTTTCTTT.

The CDR3 sequence: CASSRAGDTGELFF. The CDR3 bases are TGTGCCTCTTCCCGGGCAGGGGACACCGGGGAGCTGTTTTTT. The V and J genes are TRBV30 and TRBJ2-2, with a weak D call TRBD1 (6 bases). Germline assignment: CDR1 GTSNPN and CDR2 SVGIG (reference sequence). Trimming pared 7 bases from V and 3 bases from J, leaving 15 bases between. This CDR3 contains 14 residues. The full variable domain, completed using reference TRBV30 and TRBJ2-2, is SQTIHQWPATLVQPVGSPLSLECTVEGTSNPNLYWYRQAAGRGLQLLFYSVGIGQISSEVPQNLSASRPQDRQFILSSKKLLLSDSGFYLCASSRAGDTGELFFGEGSRLTVL.

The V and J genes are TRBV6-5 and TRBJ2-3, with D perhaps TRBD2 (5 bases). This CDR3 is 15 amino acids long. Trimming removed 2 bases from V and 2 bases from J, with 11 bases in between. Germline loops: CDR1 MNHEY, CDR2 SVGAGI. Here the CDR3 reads CASSYARGLTDTQYF. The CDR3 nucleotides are TGTGCCAGCAGTTACGCTCGCGGGCTCACAGATACGCAGTATTTT.

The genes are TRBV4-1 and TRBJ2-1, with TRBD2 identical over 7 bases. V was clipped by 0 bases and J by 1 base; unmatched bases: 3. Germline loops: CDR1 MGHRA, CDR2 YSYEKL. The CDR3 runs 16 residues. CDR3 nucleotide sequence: TGCGCCAGCAGCCAAGAGCTAGCGGAATCCTACAATGAGCAGTTCTTC. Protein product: CASSQELAESYNEQFF.

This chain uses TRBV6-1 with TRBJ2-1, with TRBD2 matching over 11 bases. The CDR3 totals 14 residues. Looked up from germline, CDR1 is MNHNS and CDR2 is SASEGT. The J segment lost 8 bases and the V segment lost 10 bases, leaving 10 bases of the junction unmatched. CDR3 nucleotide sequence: TGTGCCACCTCCTTAGCGGGAGGGGCTTATGAGCAGTTCTTC. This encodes CATSLAGGAYEQFF.

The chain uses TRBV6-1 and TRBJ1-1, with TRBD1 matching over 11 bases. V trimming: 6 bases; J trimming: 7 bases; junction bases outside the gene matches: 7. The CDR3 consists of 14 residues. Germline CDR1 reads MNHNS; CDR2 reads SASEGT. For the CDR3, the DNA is TGTGCCAGCAGGCGGACAGGGGGCGTGAATGAAGCTTTCTTT. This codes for CASRRTGGVNEAFF.

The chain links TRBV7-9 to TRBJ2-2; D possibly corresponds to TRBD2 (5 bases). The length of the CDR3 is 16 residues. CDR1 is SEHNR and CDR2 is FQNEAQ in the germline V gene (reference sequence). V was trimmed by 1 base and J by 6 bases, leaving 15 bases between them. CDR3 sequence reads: CASSLGSLVGAGELFF. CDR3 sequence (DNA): TGTGCCAGCAGCTTAGGAAGCCTAGTCGGGGCCGGGGAGCTGTTTTTT.

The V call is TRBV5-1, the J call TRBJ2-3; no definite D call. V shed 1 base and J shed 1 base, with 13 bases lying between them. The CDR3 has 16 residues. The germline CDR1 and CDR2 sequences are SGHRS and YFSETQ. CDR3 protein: CASSLTPLRGTDTQYF. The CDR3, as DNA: TGCGCCAGCAGCTTGACTCCCCTCCGGGGCACAGATACGCAGTATTTT.

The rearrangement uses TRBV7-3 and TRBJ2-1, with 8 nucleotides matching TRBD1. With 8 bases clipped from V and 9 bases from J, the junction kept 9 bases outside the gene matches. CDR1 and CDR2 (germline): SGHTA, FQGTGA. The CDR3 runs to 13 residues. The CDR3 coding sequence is TGTGCCAGCCAGACCGACAGGGGAGGTGAGCAGTTCTTC. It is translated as CASQTDRGGEQFF.

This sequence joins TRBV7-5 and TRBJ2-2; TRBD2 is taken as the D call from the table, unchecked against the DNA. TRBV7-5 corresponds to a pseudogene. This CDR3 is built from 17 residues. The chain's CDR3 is CARSPDGPSGSGGELFF. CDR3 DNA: TGTGCCAGAAGCCCCGACGGGCCTAGCGGGAGTGGCGGGGAGCTGTTTTTT.

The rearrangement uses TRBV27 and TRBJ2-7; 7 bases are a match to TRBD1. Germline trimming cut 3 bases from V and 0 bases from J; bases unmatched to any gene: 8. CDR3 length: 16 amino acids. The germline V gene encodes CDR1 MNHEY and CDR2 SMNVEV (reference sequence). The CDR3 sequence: CASSLKGQSSSYEQYF. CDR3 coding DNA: TGTGCCAGCAGTTTGAAGGGACAGAGCAGCTCCTACGAGCAGTACTTC.

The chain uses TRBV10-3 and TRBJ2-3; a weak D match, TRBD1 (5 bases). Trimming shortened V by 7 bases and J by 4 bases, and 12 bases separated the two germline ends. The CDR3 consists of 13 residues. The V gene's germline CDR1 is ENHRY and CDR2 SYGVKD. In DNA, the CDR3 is TGTGCCATCACCGGGCAGGGCGCAGATACGCAGTATTTT. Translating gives CAITGQGADTQYF.

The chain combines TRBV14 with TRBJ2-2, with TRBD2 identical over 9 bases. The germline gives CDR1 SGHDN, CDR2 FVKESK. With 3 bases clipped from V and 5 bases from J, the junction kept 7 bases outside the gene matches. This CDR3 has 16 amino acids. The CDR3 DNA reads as TGTGCCAGCAGCCACATAGCGGGAGAAGTTACCGGGGAGCTGTTTTTT. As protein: CASSHIAGEVTGELFF.

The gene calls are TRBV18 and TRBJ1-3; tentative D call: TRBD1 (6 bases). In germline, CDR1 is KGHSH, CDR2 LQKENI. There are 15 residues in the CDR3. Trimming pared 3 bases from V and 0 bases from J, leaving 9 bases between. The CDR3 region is CASSPPTGSGNTIYF. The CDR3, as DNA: TGTGCCAGCTCACCGCCGACAGGCTCTGGAAACACCATATATTTT.

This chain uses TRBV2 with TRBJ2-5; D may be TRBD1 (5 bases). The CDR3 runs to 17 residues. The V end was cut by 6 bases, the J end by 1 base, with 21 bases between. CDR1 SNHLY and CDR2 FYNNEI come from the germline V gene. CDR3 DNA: TGTGCCAGCAGCCGCCGGCAGGGAACGCCAGGCCAAGAGACCCAGTACTTC. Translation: CASSRRQGTPGQETQYF.

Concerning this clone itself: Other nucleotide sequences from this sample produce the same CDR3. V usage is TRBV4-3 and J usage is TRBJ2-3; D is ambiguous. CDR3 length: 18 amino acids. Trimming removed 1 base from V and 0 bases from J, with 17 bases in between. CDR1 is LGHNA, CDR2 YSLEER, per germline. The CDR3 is CASSQVIVTSSSTDTQYF. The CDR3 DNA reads TGCGCCAGCAGCCAAGTAATTGTGACATCCTCTAGCACAGATACGCAGTATTTT.

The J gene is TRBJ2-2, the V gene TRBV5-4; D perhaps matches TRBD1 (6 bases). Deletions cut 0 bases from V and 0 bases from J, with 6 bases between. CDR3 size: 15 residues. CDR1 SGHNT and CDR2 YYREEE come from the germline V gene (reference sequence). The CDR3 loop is CASSLGTANTGELFF. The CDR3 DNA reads TGTGCCAGCAGCTTGGGGACAGCGAACACCGGGGAGCTGTTTTTT.

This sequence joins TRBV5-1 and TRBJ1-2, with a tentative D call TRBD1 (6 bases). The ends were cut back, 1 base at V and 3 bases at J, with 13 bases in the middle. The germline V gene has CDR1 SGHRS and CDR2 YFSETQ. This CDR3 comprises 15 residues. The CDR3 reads CASSLIEAGDYGYTF. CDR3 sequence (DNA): TGCGCCAGCAGCTTGATTGAGGCAGGGGACTATGGCTACACCTTC. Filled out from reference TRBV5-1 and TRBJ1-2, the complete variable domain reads KAGVTQTPRYLIKTRGQQVTLSCSPISGHRSVSWYQQTPGQGLQFLFEYFSETQRNKGNFPGRFSGRQFSNSRSEMNVSTLELGDSALYLCASSLIEAGDYGYTFGSGTRLTVV.

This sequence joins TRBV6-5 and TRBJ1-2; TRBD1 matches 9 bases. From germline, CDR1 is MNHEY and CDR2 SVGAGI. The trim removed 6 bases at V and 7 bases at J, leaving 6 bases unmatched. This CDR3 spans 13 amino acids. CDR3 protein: CASSGQGTFGYTF. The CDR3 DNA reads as TGTGCCAGCAGCGGACAGGGGACATTTGGCTACACCTTC.

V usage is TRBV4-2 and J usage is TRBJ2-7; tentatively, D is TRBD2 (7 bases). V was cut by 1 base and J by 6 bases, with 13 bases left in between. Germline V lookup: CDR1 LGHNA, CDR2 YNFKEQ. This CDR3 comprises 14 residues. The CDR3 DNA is TGTGCCAGCAGCCAAGGCGGGGGCCCCTGCGAGCAGTACTTC. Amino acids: CASSQGGGPCEQYF.

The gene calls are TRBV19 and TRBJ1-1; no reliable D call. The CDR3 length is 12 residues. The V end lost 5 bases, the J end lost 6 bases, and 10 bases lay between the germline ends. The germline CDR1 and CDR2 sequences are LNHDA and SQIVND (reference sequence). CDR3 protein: CASSLSGSEAFF. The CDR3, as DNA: TGTGCCAGTAGTCTATCGGGATCTGAAGCTTTCTTT.

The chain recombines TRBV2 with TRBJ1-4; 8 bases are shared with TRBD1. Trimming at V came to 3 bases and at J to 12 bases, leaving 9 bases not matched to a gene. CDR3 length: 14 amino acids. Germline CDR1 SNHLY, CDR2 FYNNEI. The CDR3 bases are TGTGCCAGCAGTGACGACAGGGGTCTGATAGAACTGTTTTTT. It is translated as CASSDDRGLIELFF. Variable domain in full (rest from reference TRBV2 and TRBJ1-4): EPEVTQTPSHQVTQMGQEVILRCVPISNHLYFYWYRQILGQKVEFLVSFYNNEISEKSEIFDDQFSVERPDGSNFTLKIRSTKLEDSAMYFCASSDDRGLIELFFGSGTQLSVL.